This entry concerns a single T cell receptor beta chain. The entry originates in a study of technical replicates of blood from a handful of donors. Assay: immunoSEQ multiplex PCR; the TCRdb copy retains only in-frame clones and omits some. The sample has around 17,000 clones, around 86% seen once. The CDR3 is 15 residues long. CDR1 and CDR2 from the germline V gene are KGHSH and LQKENI. Trimming removed 0 bases at V and 2 bases at J, with 8 bases between. The sequence was collected from a human donor in good health. The chain couples TRBV18 to TRBJ1-5; tentative D call: TRBD1 (5 bases). Sample: PBMCs. The CDR3 region has the DNA TGTGCCAGCTCACCACCGGGGGGACGCAATCAGCCCCAGCATTTT. Protein product: CASSPPGGRNQPQHF.